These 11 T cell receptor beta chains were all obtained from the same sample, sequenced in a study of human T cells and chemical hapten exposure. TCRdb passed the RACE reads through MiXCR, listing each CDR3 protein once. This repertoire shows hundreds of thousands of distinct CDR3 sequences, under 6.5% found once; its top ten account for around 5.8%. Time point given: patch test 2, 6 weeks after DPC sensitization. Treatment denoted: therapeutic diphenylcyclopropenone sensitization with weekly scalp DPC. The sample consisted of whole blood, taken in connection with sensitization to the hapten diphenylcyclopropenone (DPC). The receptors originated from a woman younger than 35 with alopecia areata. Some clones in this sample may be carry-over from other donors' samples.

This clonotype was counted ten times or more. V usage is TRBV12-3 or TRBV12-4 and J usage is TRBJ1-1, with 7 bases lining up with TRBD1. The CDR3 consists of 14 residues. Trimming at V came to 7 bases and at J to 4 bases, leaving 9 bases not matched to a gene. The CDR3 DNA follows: TGTGCCAGCAACCAGGGGGGCATGAGCACTGAAGCTTTCTTT. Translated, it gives CASNQGGMSTEAFF.

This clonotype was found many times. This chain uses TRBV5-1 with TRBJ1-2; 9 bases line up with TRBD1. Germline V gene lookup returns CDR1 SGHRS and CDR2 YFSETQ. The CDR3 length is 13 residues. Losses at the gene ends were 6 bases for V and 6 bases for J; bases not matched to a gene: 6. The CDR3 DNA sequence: TGCGCCAGCAACGTACAGGGGGCAGATGGCTACACCTTC. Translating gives CASNVQGADGYTF.

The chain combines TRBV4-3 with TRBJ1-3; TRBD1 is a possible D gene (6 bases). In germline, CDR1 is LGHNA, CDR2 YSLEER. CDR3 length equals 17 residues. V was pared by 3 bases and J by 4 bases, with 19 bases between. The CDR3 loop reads CASSQDFRAGTGNTIYF. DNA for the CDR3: TGCGCCAGCAGCCAGGATTTCCGCGCAGGGACAGGAAACACCATATATTTT.

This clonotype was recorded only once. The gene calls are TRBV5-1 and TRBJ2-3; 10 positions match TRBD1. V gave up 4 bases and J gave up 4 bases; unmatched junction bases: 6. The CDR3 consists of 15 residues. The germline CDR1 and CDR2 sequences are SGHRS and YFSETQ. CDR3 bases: TGCGCCAGCAGCCCGACAGGGGGCCTCGCAGATACGCAGTATTTT. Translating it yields CASSPTGGLADTQYF.

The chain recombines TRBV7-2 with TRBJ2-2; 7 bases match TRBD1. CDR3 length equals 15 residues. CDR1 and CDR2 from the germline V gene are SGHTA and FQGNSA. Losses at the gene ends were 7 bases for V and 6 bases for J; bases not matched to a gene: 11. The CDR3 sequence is CASTLSRGKAGELFF. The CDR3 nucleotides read TGTGCCAGCACCCTCAGCAGGGGGAAGGCCGGGGAGCTGTTTTTT.

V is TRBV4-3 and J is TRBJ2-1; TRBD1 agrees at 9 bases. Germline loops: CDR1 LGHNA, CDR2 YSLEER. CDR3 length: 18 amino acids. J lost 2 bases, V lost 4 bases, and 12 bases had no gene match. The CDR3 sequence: CASSPTRAGTGTYNEQFF. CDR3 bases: TGCGCCAGCAGCCCGACACGGGCCGGGACAGGGACCTACAATGAGCAGTTCTTC.

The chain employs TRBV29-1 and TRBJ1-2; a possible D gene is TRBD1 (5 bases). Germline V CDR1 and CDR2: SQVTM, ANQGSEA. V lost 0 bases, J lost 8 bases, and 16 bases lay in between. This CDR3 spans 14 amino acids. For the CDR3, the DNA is TGCAGCGTTGAAGATCAAAAGAGGGGCGGAGGCTACACCTTC. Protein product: CSVEDQKRGGGYTF.

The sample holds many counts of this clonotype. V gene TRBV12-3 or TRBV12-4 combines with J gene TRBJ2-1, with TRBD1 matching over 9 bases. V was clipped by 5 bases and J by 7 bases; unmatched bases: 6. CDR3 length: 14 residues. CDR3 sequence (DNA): TGTGCCAGCAGTCAGGGACAGGGAGTAAATGAGCAGTTCTTC. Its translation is CASSQGQGVNEQFF.

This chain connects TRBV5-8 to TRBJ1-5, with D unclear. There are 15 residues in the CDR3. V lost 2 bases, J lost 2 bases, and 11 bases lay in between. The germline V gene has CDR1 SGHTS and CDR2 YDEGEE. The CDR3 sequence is CASSLSGPGNQPQHF. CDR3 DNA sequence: TGTGCCAGCAGCTTATCAGGCCCGGGCAATCAGCCCCAGCATTTT.

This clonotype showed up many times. The CDR3 reads CASSLTGPPDTQYF. The CDR3 DNA reads TGTGCCAGCAGCTTAACGGGCCCCCCCGATACGCAGTATTTT. The gene calls are TRBV11-3 and TRBJ2-3; D uncertain. Germline-derived CDR1 and CDR2 are SGHNT and YENEEA. The CDR3 contains 14 residues. The germline V and J ends were trimmed by 2 bases and 6 bases, with 12 bases remaining between them. The full variable domain, its missing parts supplied by reference TRBV11-3 and TRBJ2-3, is EAGVVQSPRYKIIEKKQPVAFWCNPISGHNTLYWYLQNLGQGPELLIRYENEEAVDDSQLPKDRFSAERLKGVDSTLKIQPAELGDSAVYLCASSLTGPPDTQYFGPGTRLTVL.

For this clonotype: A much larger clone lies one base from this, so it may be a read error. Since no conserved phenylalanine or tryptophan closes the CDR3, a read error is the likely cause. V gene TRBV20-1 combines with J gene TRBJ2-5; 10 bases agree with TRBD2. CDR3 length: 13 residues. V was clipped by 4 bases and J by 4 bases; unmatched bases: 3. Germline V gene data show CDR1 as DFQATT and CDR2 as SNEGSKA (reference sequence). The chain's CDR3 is CSAIVAGGETQYL. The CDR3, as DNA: TGCAGTGCTATCGTAGCGGGGGGAGAGACCCAGTACTTG.